The clone carrying this TCR beta chain showed up many times. The data originate from a study of regulatory T cells in long-lasting Graves disease. Researchers made TCR beta libraries by using iRepertoire HTBI primers and running Arm-PCR on CDR3 regions. MiXCR was run by TCRdb on the multiplex PCR reads, yielding one entry per CDR3 protein. The sample holds approximately 270,000 distinct CDR3 sequences, 15% to 20% seen once. Time point in this sample: newly diagnosed GD, antithyroid drugs for less than 3 months. RNA from PBMCs was the source of the TCR library. The V end was cut by 7 bases, the J end by 7 bases, with 21 bases between. The germline V gene has CDR1 SGHRS and CDR2 YFSETQ. The CDR3 contains 14 residues. The same sample was also studied in work on T cells in Graves' hyperthyroidism and ophthalmopathy.

This chain links TRBV5-1 with TRBJ2-7; a weak D match, TRBD1 (6 bases). The clonotype was recovered from a woman aged 25-40 years with Graves disease. The sequenced sample was peripheral blood mononuclear cells (PBMCs), obtained at new diagnosis, from a patient treated with antithyroid drugs. Written as DNA, the CDR3 is TGCGCCAGCCACTCGACAGACAGGCCTTTGGAGCAGTACTTC. Amino acid sequence: CASHSTDRPLEQYF.